The present T cell receptor (beta chain) was sequenced within a study of cytomegalovirus exposure and HLA in healthy donors. Overall study results and limits: Cytomegalovirus status, reportedly, was diagnosed with high specificity and sensitivity by the classifier.

Researchers ran the PCR with 60 Vbeta and 13 Jbeta primers. TCRdb's copy holds only in-frame clones and misses some; the assay was immunoSEQ multiplex PCR. The sample lists about 150,000 clones; about 85% were seen once. This CDR3 comprises 17 residues. The V gene lost 3 bases and the J gene lost 1 base, with 18 bases spanning the gap. The germline CDR1 and CDR2 sequences are MGHRA and YSYEKL. A note on this clone: Its antigen is still unknown.

The source is a woman between 18 and 29 years old in good health and CMV-seronegative. The sequenced sample consisted of PBMCs. J is TRBJ1-2 and V is TRBV4-1, with D perhaps matching TRBD1 (6 bases). This chain's CDR3 is CASSHGETGIYNYGYTF. The CDR3 nucleotides are TGCGCCAGCAGCCACGGAGAAACAGGGATATATAACTATGGCTACACCTTC.